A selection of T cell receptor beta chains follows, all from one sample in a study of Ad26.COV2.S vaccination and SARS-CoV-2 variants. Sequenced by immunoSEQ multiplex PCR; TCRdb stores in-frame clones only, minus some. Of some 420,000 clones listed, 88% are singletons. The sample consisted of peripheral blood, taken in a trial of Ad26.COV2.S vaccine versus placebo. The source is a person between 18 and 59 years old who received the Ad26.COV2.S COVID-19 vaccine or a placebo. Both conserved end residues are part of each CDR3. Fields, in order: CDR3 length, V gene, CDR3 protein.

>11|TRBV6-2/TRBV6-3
CASSLWGPQHF
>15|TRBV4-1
CASSQVAQRNEKLFF
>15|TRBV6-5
CASSYGGQPNTEAFF
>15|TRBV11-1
CASSPRGSYTYEQYF
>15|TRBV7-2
CASSLGPAVTDTQYF
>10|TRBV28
CASSRTEAFF
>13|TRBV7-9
CASSLPGGYEQYF
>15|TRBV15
CATSREQGGGETQYF
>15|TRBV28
CASSLDKGRVLGYTF
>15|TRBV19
CASSIDAPSGYGYTF
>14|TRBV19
CASSIEAGHPEAFF
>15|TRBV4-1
CASSQDPTGTFEQYF
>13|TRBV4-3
CASSQDRTYGYTF
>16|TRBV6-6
CASSYTFWDRASPLHF
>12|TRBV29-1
CSIRMSTDTQYF
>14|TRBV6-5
CASSFGQGANEQFF
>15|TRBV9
CASSVDGRNTGELFF
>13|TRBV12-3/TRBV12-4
CASSLSDYYGYTF
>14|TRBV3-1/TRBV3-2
CASSQVMSDQPQHF
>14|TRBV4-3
CASSQVIGFNEAFF
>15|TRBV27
CASSLSGQGSYEQYF
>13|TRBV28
CASSTSAPETQYF
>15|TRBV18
CASSPTMEFGNEQFF
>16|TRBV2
CASSYPTGDFTDTQYF
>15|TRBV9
CASSSPYSGANVLTF
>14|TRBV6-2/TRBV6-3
CASSSTGGNSPLHF
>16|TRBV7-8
CASSLVAENLNTEAFF
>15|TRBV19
CASRAWGQGSNEQYF
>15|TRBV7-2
CASSSRVAGSNEQFF
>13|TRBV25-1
CASNDRGNSPLHF
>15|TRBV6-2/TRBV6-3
CASSQPGQGERPQHF
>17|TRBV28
CASSSRTSSLSTDTQYF
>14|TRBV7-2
CASSFATGPYEQYF
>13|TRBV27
CASSLLLGDGYTF
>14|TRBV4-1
CASRSGTGFYEQYF
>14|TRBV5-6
CASTLQGGGSEQYF
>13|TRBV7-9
CASSLAASGGAHF
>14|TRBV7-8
CASSFTGTNTEAFF
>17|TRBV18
CASSRSLRGSSTDTQYF
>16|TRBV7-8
CASIQTAGLATDTQYF
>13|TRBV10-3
CANHQGVDSPLHF
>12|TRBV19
CASSIAEGELFF
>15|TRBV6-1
CASSEAGNSVYGYTF
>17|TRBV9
CASSVGGTGEGGNTIYF
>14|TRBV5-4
CASSLTGELGELFF
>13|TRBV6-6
CASSYGQPYGYTF
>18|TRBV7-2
CASSFAVWDQGGNTEAFF
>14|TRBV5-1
CASSLMREDNEQFF
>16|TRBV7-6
CASTPRGGENTGELFF
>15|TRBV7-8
CASTLSGGAYNEQFF
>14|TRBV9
CASSISGRQDEQFF
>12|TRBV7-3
CASSGQNNEQFF
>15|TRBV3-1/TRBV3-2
CASSPRVTGTGELFF
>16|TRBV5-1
CASSLVTGGAKNIQYF
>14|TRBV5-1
CASSFEFGADTQYF
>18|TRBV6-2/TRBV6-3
CASSYDGRSDSLPYEQYF
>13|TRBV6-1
CASSEQAGEKLFF
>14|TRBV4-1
CASSQTQETEKLFF
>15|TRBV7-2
CASSAAAGANEKLFF